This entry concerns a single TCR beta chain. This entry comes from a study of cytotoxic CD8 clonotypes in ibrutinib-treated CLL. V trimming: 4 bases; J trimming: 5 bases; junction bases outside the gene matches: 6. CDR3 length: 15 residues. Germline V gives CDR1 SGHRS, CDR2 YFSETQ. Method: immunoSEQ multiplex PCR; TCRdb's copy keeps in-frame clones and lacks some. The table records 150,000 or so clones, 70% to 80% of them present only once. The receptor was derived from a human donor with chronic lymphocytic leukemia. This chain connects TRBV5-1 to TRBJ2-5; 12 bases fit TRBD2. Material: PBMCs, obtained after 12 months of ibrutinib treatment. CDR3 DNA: TGCGCCAGCAGCCCGACTAGCGGGAGTCTTGAGACCCAGTACTTC. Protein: CASSPTSGSLETQYF.